This TCR beta chain is from a study of cytomegalovirus exposure and HLA in healthy donors. Clones were sequenced by immunoSEQ multiplex PCR, and TCRdb holds only the in-frame ones, with some missing. The repertoire holds a few hundred thousand clones, with just over 85% as singletons. Study-wide results and caveats: Cytomegalovirus association was assigned to some 160 TCR beta chains.

CDR1 is MNHNS, CDR2 SASEGT, per germline. The CDR3 is 15 amino acids. V shed 4 bases and J 3 bases; nucleotides not matched to a gene: 1. About this clone: The target antigen is unknown.

The clonotype comes from a young woman in good health and CMV-seronegative. This chain links TRBV6-1 with TRBJ2-1; TRBD1 agrees at 12 bases. Sequences were obtained from PBMCs. The chain's CDR3 is CASSGDRGLYNEQFF. As DNA, the CDR3 is TGTGCCAGCAGTGGGGACAGGGGGCTCTACAATGAGCAGTTCTTC.